A selection of T cell receptor beta chains follows, all from one sample in a study of TIL therapy for anti-PD-1-resistant metastatic lung cancer. The data were produced by immunoSEQ multiplex PCR, yet TCRdb's version contains in-frame clones alone and is incomplete. The table shows around 16,000 clones, with less than 80% occurring only once. The source was blood, collected at baseline. These receptors were collected from a person aged 25 to 85 with non-small cell lung cancer. CDR3s include the opening cysteine and the closing phenylalanine or tryptophan. D genes are given only for firm matches. Size is omitted from some rows. Given values are once, few, many or a class for expanded clones.

TRBV6-1	.	TRBJ2-7	.	14	TGTGCCAGCAGTGGAGAGGGACCTACCTACGAGCAGTACTTC	CASSGEGPTYEQYF
TRBV4-1	TRBD1	TRBJ2-1	few	15	TGCGCCAGCAGCTTGGGACAGGTAGGCTACAATGAGCAGTTCTTC	CASSLGQVGYNEQFF
TRBV13	.	TRBJ2-1	.	18	TGTGCCAGCAGCTTTACTCTAGAGGGGCTGGGCTCTGGGAATGAGCAGTTCTTC	CASSFTLEGLGSGNEQFF
TRBV11-1	TRBD2	TRBJ2-3	.	18	TGTGCCAGCAGCGATCCGGGGGGTAGCGGGACTAGCACAGATACGCAGTATTTT	CASSDPGGSGTSTDTQYF
TRBV5-4	TRBD2	TRBJ2-6	once	17	TGTGCCAGCAGCTGGACTAGCGGGGGGGCCGGGGCCAACGTCCTGACTTTC	CASSWTSGGAGANVLTF
TRBV20-1	.	TRBJ2-7	few	11	TGCAGTGCTAGAGAGGACTACGAGCAGTACTTC	CSAREDYEQYF
TRBV7-3	TRBD1	TRBJ1-4	.	15	TGTGCCAGCAGCCCGCAAGGGGGCGCGAATGAAAAACTGTTTTTT	CASSPQGGANEKLFF
TRBV5-1	.	TRBJ2-1	.	15	TGCGCCAGCAGCTTGAATGACAGGCCTTCCAATGAGCAGTTCTTC	CASSLNDRPSNEQFF
TRBV13	.	TRBJ2-7	.	12	TGTGCCAGCAGGAGGACAGAGTACGAGCAGTACTTC	CASRRTEYEQYF
TRBV6-4	TRBD2	TRBJ2-3	.	17	TGTGCCAGCAGTGACTCAGGGACTAGCGGTATCACAGATACGCAGTATTTT	CASSDSGTSGITDTQYF
TRBV4-3	TRBD2	TRBJ2-1	few	17	TGCGCCAGCAGCGGGCTAGCGGGGATAAGCTCCTACAATGAGCAGTTCTTC	CASSGLAGISSYNEQFF
TRBV5-4	.	TRBJ1-5	.	13	TGTGCCAGCGCGCGGCAGCCCAATCAGCCCCAGCATTTT	CASARQPNQPQHF
TRBV29-1	TRBD1	TRBJ1-5	.	15	TGCAGCCAGGGGGGGTACGGGGGTTCCCCGGTTAGCCAGCATTTT	CSQGGYGGSPVSQHF
TRBV4-1	TRBD2	TRBJ2-7	.	16	TGCGCCAGCAGCCAGAACCCCACTAGCGGCAACTACGAGCAGTACTTC	CASSQNPTSGNYEQYF
TRBV6-1	TRBD1	TRBJ1-5	few	15	TGTGCCAGCAGTAAGTACAGGGGAGGCAATCAGCCCCAGCATTTT	CASSKYRGGNQPQHF
TRBV4-1	TRBD2	TRBJ2-5	.	16	TGCGCCAGCAGCCAATGGCGGGGGGCCGTTGATGAGACCCAGTACTTC	CASSQWRGAVDETQYF
TRBV11-3	.	TRBJ1-1	.	13	TGTGCCAGCAGCTTAGGGGCGCGGACTGAAGCTTTCTTT	CASSLGARTEAFF
TRBV4-1	TRBD1	TRBJ1-5	.	16	TGCGCCAGCAGCCCCGGAACAGGGGCGTTAAATCAGCCCCAGCATTTT	CASSPGTGALNQPQHF
TRBV6-6	.	TRBJ2-3	.	14	TGTGCCAGCAGTCCCGGGGGGCGCACAGATACGCAGTATTTT	CASSPGGRTDTQYF
TRBV9	TRBD2	TRBJ2-7	.	15	TGTGCCAGCAGCCCCTGGGATAGCGGGAGAGGTGAGCAGTACTTC	CASSPWDSGRGEQYF
TRBV28	.	TRBJ2-3	.	14	TGTGCCAGCAGTTGGGGACGAAACACAGATACGCAGTATTTT	CASSWGRNTDTQYF
TRBV29-1	.	TRBJ1-1	once	12	TGCAGCGTTGATCCCGCGAACACTGAAGCTTTCTTT	CSVDPANTEAFF
TRBV7-9	.	TRBJ1-2	.	11	TGTGCCAGCAGCTACGGAATCGGCTACACCTTC	CASSYGIGYTF
TRBV5-1	TRBD2	TRBJ2-3	.	14	TGCGCCAGCAGCCTGGGACTAGAGGCAGATACGCAGTATTTT	CASSLGLEADTQYF
TRBV19	TRBD1	TRBJ2-6	.	19	TGTGCCAGCTTCACCCCGAAACCGGGACAGGGCCCCGGGGCCAACGTCCTGACTTTC	CASFTPKPGQGPGANVLTF
TRBV14	TRBD2	TRBJ2-1	.	17	TGTGCCAGCAGCCAGCCTCCCGGGACTAGAATATACAATGAGCAGTTCTTC	CASSQPPGTRIYNEQFF
TRBV5-4	TRBD2	TRBJ2-5	.	15	TGTGCCAGCAGCTTTAATCCTAGCGGGGGAGAGACCCAGTACTTC	CASSFNPSGGETQYF
TRBV27	TRBD1	TRBJ1-2	.	15	TGTGCCAGCAGTTTAAGACAGGGAGGGATAGGAGGCTACACCTTC	CASSLRQGGIGGYTF
TRBV9	TRBD2	TRBJ2-3	.	15	TGTGCCAGCAGCGTAACCGGGGGGGCCGCAGATACGCAGTATTTT	CASSVTGGAADTQYF
TRBV11-1	TRBD2	TRBJ2-3	few	15	TGTGCCAGCAGCCAACTAGCGGGGGGCACAGATACGCAGTATTTT	CASSQLAGGTDTQYF
TRBV19	.	TRBJ1-1	.	14	TGTGCCAGTAGTATTGCCAGAGTGAACACTGAAGCTTTCTTT	CASSIARVNTEAFF
TRBV13	.	TRBJ1-1	few	14	TGTGCCAGCAGCTTGACTAGGGAGGGGACTGAAGCTTTCTTT	CASSLTREGTEAFF
TRBV7-7	.	TRBJ1-3	once	14	TGTGCCAGCAGCTTAGGAGGGAATGGTAACACCATATATTTT	CASSLGGNGNTIYF
TRBV27	.	TRBJ1-5	.	16	TGTGCCAGCAGTTTATCGGGAGGGGTGATAAATCAGCCCCAGCATTTT	CASSLSGGVINQPQHF
TRBV11-3	.	TRBJ1-4	few	14	TGTGCCAGCAGCTTAGCACAGGGCGGTGAAAAACTGTTTTTT	CASSLAQGGEKLFF
TRBV4-1	.	TRBJ1-6	few	17	TGCGCCAGCAGCCAAGGGTGGGACGGATCCGCTGGAGGACCCCTCCACTTT	CASSQGWDGSAGGPLHF
TRBV2	.	TRBJ1-1	few	16	TGTGCCAGCGTTCGGGGAAGGAGTGGGGGGAACACTGAAGCTTTCTTT	CASVRGRSGGNTEAFF
TRBV9	TRBD1	TRBJ1-2	.	16	TGTGCCAGCAGCTACGGACAGGTCGATCCCCAATATGGCTACACCTTC	CASSYGQVDPQYGYTF
TRBV7-2	.	TRBJ1-6	.	14	TGTGCCAGCAGCCCGGACGGCTATAATTCACCCCTCCACTTT	CASSPDGYNSPLHF
TRBV7-3	TRBD1	TRBJ1-6	.	13	TGTGCCAGTTCACAGGGGTCGGGGTCACCCCTCCACTTT	CASSQGSGSPLHF
TRBV6-5	.	TRBJ2-5	.	16	TGTGCCAGCAGTTACTCTCAGGGGATCCCCCAAGAGACCCAGTACTTC	CASSYSQGIPQETQYF
TRBV2	TRBD1	TRBJ1-5	few	12	TGTGCCAGCAAGGGACAGACGCATCCCCAGCATTTT	CASKGQTHPQHF